This TCR beta chain came from a study of T cells in localized non-small cell lung cancer. Study-level points and caveats: Uninvolved adjacent lung, not tumor, had the highest T cell clonality. Because researchers sequenced only one region of the tumor, heterogeneity is still possible. Longer overall survival was associated with a higher density of T cells in the blood. A median of approximately 50 of the top 100 tumor clones appeared in adjacent lung, which was paired and uninvolved.

Sequenced by immunoSEQ multiplex PCR; TCRdb stores in-frame clones only, minus some. Seen here are fewer than 45,000 clones, about 80% observed once, and the top ten hold 15% to 20%. Germline loops: CDR1 KGHSH, CDR2 LQKENI. V shed 3 bases and J shed 1 base, with 9 bases lying between them. This CDR3 is built from 14 residues. Worth noting for this clone: Its antigen is as yet unknown.

The chain employs TRBV18 and TRBJ1-1, with unresolved D. The TCR was taken from a male donor older than 55 with stage III squamous cell lung carcinoma. Specimen: peripheral blood, collected before any cancer treatment. The CDR3 nucleotides are TGTGCCAGCTCACCCCCCCCGGGGAACACTGAAGCTTTCTTT. This gives the protein CASSPPPGNTEAFF.